This TCR beta chain was recovered during a study of vaccination effects on CD4 cells after COVID-19. At the level of the study: Sample provision by two convalescent patients occurred 16 days and one week before vaccination.

Viral peptide pool expansion of antigen-specific CD4+ T cells preceded sequencing in the ViraFEST assay. Researchers isolated CD4+ T cells once 9 to 11 days of culture had elapsed. The person had a PCR-confirmed SARS-CoV-2 infection during March to December 2020. PBMC were cultured at around 2 million per well with 9 to 10 IU/ml IL-2 and 8 to 10 ug/ml peptides. Per the germline V gene, CDR1 is GTSNPN and CDR2 is SVGIG (reference sequence). The CDR3 is made up of 14 amino acids. V lost 2 bases, J lost 2 bases, and 12 bases lay in between. Libraries were prepared by immunoSEQ multiplex PCR; TCRdb keeps only in-frame clonotypes and omits some of them. The sample includes around 75,000 clones, roughly 73% of them seen just once. Comments on this clone: The antigen remains undetermined.

The chain couples TRBV30 to TRBJ2-5; weak D call: TRBD2 (6 bases). The sample here was CD4+ T cells from PBMCs cultured with HIV peptides, taken before COVID-19 vaccination. The subset was: HIV-1 Nef peptide pool negative control/reference culture. The receptor was derived from a human donor who had a prior SARS-CoV-2 infection. CDR3 DNA sequence: TGTGCCTGGAGTTCCTTAGGACTACAAGAGACCCAGTACTTC. This gives the protein CAWSSLGLQETQYF.